Detailed here is one T cell receptor (beta chain). TCRdb's table, derived via immunoSEQ multiplex PCR, lists solely in-frame clones and lacks some. Here the sample spans roughly 350,000 clones, approximately 89% being singletons. This sample was taken from a study of blood T cell repertoires in COVID-19. Per germline, CDR1 MNHEY and CDR2 SVGAGI. The V and J ends lost 2 bases and 6 bases respectively, with 13 bases between them. This CDR3 comprises 14 residues. Input material: peripheral blood. The clonotype comes from a woman younger than 35 who had recovered from COVID-19. V is TRBV6-5 and J is TRBJ1-2; D may be TRBD1 (6 bases). CDR3 in amino acids: CASSYTSGADGYTF. The DNA of the CDR3 is TGTGCCAGCAGTTACACCTCAGGGGCGGATGGCTACACCTTC.